This T cell receptor (beta chain) is from a study of vaccination and CD4 T cells after COVID-19. Study overall: It was a median about 93 days after diagnosis, with a range of 35 to 161, that post-COVID samples were drawn.

The CDR3 consists of 15 residues. Germline CDR1 MNHNS, CDR2 SASEGT. V lost 3 bases to trimming and J lost 2 bases; unmatched junction nucleotides: 6. As regards this clonotype: Its antigen remains unknown.

The time point denotes: late sampling 161 to 241 days after vaccination in a few convalescent patients. Stated treatment: approximately nine-day PBMC culture with coronavirus spike peptide pools or control peptides (ViraFEST assay). TCRs were sequenced by ViraFEST after antigen-specific T cells had been expanded with peptide pools. Each well held a few million PBMCs in IL-2 (about 10 IU/ml) medium with 10 ug/ml peptide pools. Oncomine TCR Beta short-read sequencing was applied to DNA from cultured CD4+ T cells. TCRdb reprocessed the PCR reads with MiXCR, giving one entry per CDR3 protein. The sample contains about 26,000 distinct CDR3 sequences, around 41% of which appear only once.

The specimen comprised CD4+ T cells from blood, cultured in vitro, sampled about 7 months after SARS-CoV-2 vaccination. The chain is built from TRBV6-1 and TRBJ1-1, with 7 nucleotides matching TRBD1. This receptor was obtained from a human donor who had recovered from COVID-19. The CDR3 bases are TGTGCCAGCAGTGACTGGGGACAGCCTAACACTGAAGCTTTCTTT. Translation: CASSDWGQPNTEAFF.